The rows below give T cell receptor beta chains drawn from one sample of a study of blood T cell repertoires in COVID-19. Using immunoSEQ multiplex PCR, the repertoire was profiled, and TCRdb retains in-frame clones only, with some absent. The data hold about 36,000 clones, with around 87% observed a single time. Specimen: peripheral blood. All receptors derive from a man aged 60 to 69 with active or convalescent COVID-19. Both conserved end residues are part of each CDR3. A D gene is named only where the DNA matches it firmly. Size values are once, few and many counts, or a class for expanded clones, and some rows have none.

size,V,J,D,DNA,CDR3
.,TRBV15,TRBJ1-1,TRBD1,TGTGCCACCAGCAGCGCCCACGACCGGGACAGGGAGGACACTGAAGCTTTCTTT,CATSSAHDRDREDTEAFF
.,TRBV2,TRBJ1-3,.,TGTGCCAGCAGCGGACACGTATCTGGAAACACCATATATTTT,CASSGHVSGNTIYF
once,TRBV2,TRBJ2-2,TRBD1,TGTGCCAGCAGTAGACAGGGAAACACCGGGGAGCTGTTTTTT,CASSRQGNTGELFF
once,TRBV15,TRBJ1-5,TRBD1,TGCGCCACCAGCAGAGGGGACAGGGATTCCACTCAGCCCCAGCATTTT,CATSRGDRDSTQPQHF
.,TRBV27,TRBJ1-5,TRBD1,TGTGCCAGCAGACAGGGGTATAGCAATCAGCCCCAGCATTTT,CASRQGYSNQPQHF
.,TRBV29-1,TRBJ2-1,TRBD1,TGCAGCGTTCGACAGGGGAGCTCCTACAATGAGCAGTTCTTC,CSVRQGSSYNEQFF
.,TRBV21-1,TRBJ2-7,.,TGTGCCAGCAGTCCAAGTCGGGGTAACGAGCAGTACTTC,CASSPSRGNEQYF
.,TRBV28,TRBJ2-2,TRBD2,TGTGCCAGCAGTTTATTTCGGTCTAGCGGGATATCCGGGGAGCTGTTTTTT,CASSLFRSSGISGELFF
.,TRBV7-2,TRBJ2-7,TRBD2,TGTGCCAGCAGCTTAGGGGGACTAGCGTACTACGAGCAGTACTTC,CASSLGGLAYYEQYF
.,TRBV7-3,TRBJ2-3,TRBD1,TGTGCCAGCAGCCCACCGCGACAGGGTCCAGATACGCAGTATTTT,CASSPPRQGPDTQYF
once,TRBV28,TRBJ1-6,TRBD1,TGTGCCAGCAGTTTAGCGGGACAGGGAACGGGATCACCCCTCCACTTT,CASSLAGQGTGSPLHF